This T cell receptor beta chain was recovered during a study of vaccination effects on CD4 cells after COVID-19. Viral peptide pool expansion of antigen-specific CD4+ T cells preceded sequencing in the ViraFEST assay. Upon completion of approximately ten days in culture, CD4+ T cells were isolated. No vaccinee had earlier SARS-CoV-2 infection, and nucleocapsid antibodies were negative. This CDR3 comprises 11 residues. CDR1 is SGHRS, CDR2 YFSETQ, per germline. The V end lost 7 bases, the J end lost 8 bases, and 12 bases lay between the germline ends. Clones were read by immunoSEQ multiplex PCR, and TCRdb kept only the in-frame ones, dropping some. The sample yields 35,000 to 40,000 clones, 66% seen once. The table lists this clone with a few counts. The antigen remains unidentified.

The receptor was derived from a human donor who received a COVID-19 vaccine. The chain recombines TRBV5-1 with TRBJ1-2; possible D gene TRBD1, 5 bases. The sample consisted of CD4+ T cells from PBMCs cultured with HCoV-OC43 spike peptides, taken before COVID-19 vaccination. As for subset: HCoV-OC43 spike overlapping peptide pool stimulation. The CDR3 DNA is TGCGCCAGCCGGGGGAGTTCAGGCTACACCTTC. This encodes CASRGSSGYTF. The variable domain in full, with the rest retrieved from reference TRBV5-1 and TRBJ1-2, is KAGVTQTPRYLIKTRGQQVTLSCSPISGHRSVSWYQQTPGQGLQFLFEYFSETQRNKGNFPGRFSGRQFSNSRSEMNVSTLELGDSALYLCASRGSSGYTFGSGTRLTVV.